These 5 T cell receptor beta chains were sequenced from one sample in a study of Graves' ophthalmopathy and Graves' hyperthyroidism. Beta-chain TCR CDR3 regions were amplified from RNA transcripts. First-round RT-PCR employed HTBI primers, with a second-round multiplex PCR after it. MiXCR, applied by TCRdb to the multiplex PCR reads, yields one record per CDR3 protein. The repertoire has hundreds of thousands of distinct CDR3 sequences, about 20% of them found once; the top ten carry roughly 6.9%. The sequenced material came from peripheral blood. All receptors come from a woman between 18 and 29 years old with stable Graves' hyperthyroidism. Some clones in this sample may be carry-over from other donors' samples.

The V gene is TRBV6-5, the J gene TRBJ2-7, with 10 bases lining up with TRBD2. Looked up from germline, CDR1 is MNHEY and CDR2 is SVGAGI. CDR3 length: 15 amino acids. The ends lost 2 bases at V and 3 bases at J; junction bases unmatched: 4. This chain's CDR3 is CASSYVASGSYEQYF. CDR3 DNA: TGTGCCAGCAGTTACGTCGCTAGCGGGAGCTACGAGCAGTACTTC.

In this sample, this clonotype turned up many times. V usage is TRBV5-1 and J usage is TRBJ2-2, with 7 bases identical to TRBD2. Germline assignment: CDR1 SGHRS and CDR2 YFSETQ. CDR3 size: 15 residues. V was clipped by 1 base and J by 5 bases; unmatched bases: 5. The CDR3 loop reads CASSLRTSETGELFF. The CDR3 region has the DNA TGCGCCAGCAGCTTGCGAACTAGCGAGACCGGGGAGCTGTTTTTT.

V and J are TRBV3-1 and TRBJ2-5, with D possibly being TRBD1 (5 bases). V shed 0 bases and J shed 5 bases, with 16 bases lying between them. CDR1 and CDR2 (germline): LGHDT, YNNKEL (reference sequence). This CDR3 is built from 16 residues. CDR3 sequence reads: CASSQDVPRGMETQYF. The CDR3 DNA follows: TGTGCCAGCAGCCAAGATGTCCCTAGGGGAATGGAGACCCAGTACTTC.

The chain is built from TRBV28 and TRBJ1-1; no firm D call. Trimming removed 3 bases at V and 4 bases at J, with 9 bases between. CDR3 length: 13 residues. Per germline, CDR1 MDHEN and CDR2 SYDVKM. CDR3 residues: CASSFEGITEAFF. CDR3 in DNA: TGTGCCAGCAGTTTCGAAGGAATCACTGAAGCTTTCTTT.

This clonotype was seen ten or more times. The chain has TRBV20-1 and TRBJ1-5, with D possibly matching TRBD1 (5 bases). Between the trimmed V and J ends, which lost 3 bases and 5 bases, there was a span of 17 bases. The CDR3 totals 15 residues. Looked up from germline, CDR1 is DFQATT and CDR2 is SNEGSKA (reference sequence). CDR3 nucleotides: TGCAGTGCTAGCCGGGCGGTTATGGGGGATCAGCCCCAGCATTTT. This sequence encodes CSASRAVMGDQPQHF.